This note documents a single T cell receptor beta chain sequence. The data belong to a study of blood T cell repertoires in COVID-19. In the study overall: Researchers got acute and convalescent COVID-19 samples from the United States, Italy and Spain. The analysed material was cDNA or gDNA that came from T cells, B-cell-depleted T cells, or PBMCs.

CDR3 length equals 14 residues. Trimming took off 5 bases at V and 1 base at J, with 11 bases between the two ends. CDR1 and CDR2 from the germline V gene are SGHNT and YENEEA. The assay was immunoSEQ multiplex PCR, and TCRdb's table has in-frame clones only and misses some. The table shows roughly 160,000 clones, with around nine tenths occurring only once. Seattle enrolled patients during active infection and tracked them longitudinally. The sequence was obtained from a woman older than 75 with COVID-19, enrolled during active disease. This rearrangement joins TRBV11-3 to TRBJ1-1, with D possibly TRBD1 on 6 matching bases. The source material was peripheral blood. For the CDR3, the DNA is TGTGCCAGCAGCCAGGGCAGGGGGAACACTGAAGCTTTCTTT. It encodes CASSQGRGNTEAFF.